These 6 T cell receptor beta chains were all obtained from the same sample, sequenced in a study of monozygotic twins with inflammatory bowel disease. TCRdb reprocessed the 5' RACE reads and reports one entry per CDR3 protein, with no DNA. The sample table includes 80,000 or so distinct CDR3 sequences. Sequenced input: blood. These receptor sequences come from a human donor with ulcerative colitis or Crohn's disease, or a healthy co-twin of an affected twin (not recorded which).

The rearrangement links TRBV20-1 to TRBJ1-6; absent DNA, TCRdb's TRBD1 call cannot be checked. This CDR3 comprises 11 residues. Germline CDR1 is DFQATT and CDR2 is SNEGSKA (reference sequence). The CDR3 region is CSARGGSPLHF.

This sequence joins TRBV28 and TRBJ2-7; TCRdb calls TRBD1, which cannot be checked without DNA. In germline, CDR1 is MDHEN, CDR2 SYDVKM. CDR3 length equals 14 residues. CDR3 sequence reads: CASRQGGPLYEQYF.

This chain links TRBV20-1 with TRBJ2-2; TCRdb proposes TRBD1, but this gene call is untestable without DNA. The germline gives CDR1 DFQATT, CDR2 SNEGSKA (reference sequence). There are 16 residues in the CDR3. CDR3: CSASRDRVLNTGELFF.

CDR3 region: CASSPRPPVESGYTF. This chain joins TRBV7-6 and TRBJ1-2. The CDR3 runs 15 residues. Germline V gives CDR1 SGHVS, CDR2 FNYEAQ.

The chain combines TRBV20-1 with TRBJ1-5; with no DNA, the TCRdb D assignment of TRBD1 cannot be verified. The CDR3 is made up of 16 amino acids. Per the germline V gene, CDR1 is DFQATT and CDR2 is SNEGSKA (reference sequence). The CDR3 protein is CSARRGTRAYNQPQHF.

The J gene is TRBJ2-7, the V gene TRBV12-5; TCRdb's assignment of TRBD2 cannot be checked, as there is no DNA. CDR1 is LGHNT, CDR2 FRNRAP, per germline. This CDR3 is 14 amino acids long. This chain's CDR3 is CASGSGTASYEQYF.